This TCR beta chain was recorded in a study of immune heterogeneity within non-small cell lung tumors (dated by TCRdb to 2017 to 2018). As for the study more broadly: By histology, a handful of squamous cell carcinomas, around 10 non-squamous carcinomas and 1 tumor not otherwise specified were included. To examine intratumoral immune heterogeneity, the study used whole-exome sequencing, RNA-seq and TCR beta repertoire sequencing on multiple spatially distinct regions of each NSCLC tumor. Binding of neoantigens to the HLA alleles of each patient was predicted with netMHCpan-3.0 for mutant peptides of 8 to 11 amino acids. TCR repertoires were analyzed from 55 to 65 tumor loci of some 14 patients, whereas transcriptome data were available for only about 44 loci from approximately twelve patients. Broader findings and caveats from the paper: Within a patient, the same dominant CDR3B clonotypes appeared at multiple loci, but different tumor locations also contained unique high-frequency clones. For the most part, high-frequency TCR beta clonotypes differed from one individual patient to another. Local T-cell repertoire clonality showed a statistically significant but moderate positive correlation with local tumor mutational burden (R around 0.34).

This clonotype is medium-sized (0.01 to 0.1%) in its sample. Its antigen has not been determined. No much larger clonotype is one base removed from it; base qualities were not supplied. The TCR template was genomic DNA extracted from bulk tumor tissue, and roughly 590 ng of gDNA was amplified for each sample. Multiple biopsies per primary tumor were taken during surgery, spaced as far apart as possible within the tumor mass. Patients in the study cohort, which was described as untreated, were newly diagnosed NSCLC cases going through curative surgery. Donors were roughly 15 newly diagnosed non-small cell lung cancer patients undergoing surgery with curative intent. Resected tumor masses were reviewed by two independent pathologists. Only high-quality DNA and RNA samples were carried forward to sequencing. Counted from cysteine to phenylalanine, this CDR3 has 15 amino acids. Solely the CDR3 DNA is kept, with 45 bases framed from the first base. CDR1 and CDR2 are drawn from the germline V gene (reference sequence): LNHNV, YYDKDF. Germline trimming: 5 bases from V, 7 bases from J; junction bases outside gene matches: 10.

The TCR beta CDR3 region was amplified with a multiplex PCR system whose first round ran for about 9 cycles using 32 V-gene forward primers and 13 J-gene reverse primers. First-round PCR used a QIAGEN Multiplex PCR Kit, and primer sequences were filed in Chinese patent CN105087789A. A second PCR round added Illumina universal primers using the Phusion High-Fidelity PCR Kit. Sequencing of the TCR libraries was done on the Illumina HiSeq X Ten platform in paired-end mode with a 151 bp read length. The source study handled its data this way. Reads without multiplex PCR primers were removed using Cutadapt, read pairs were merged using PEAR, and CDR3 regions were called using MiXCR with default settings. Repertoire diversity was assessed by Shannon entropy, and clonality was calculated as one minus the Shannon entropy divided by the ln of the count of productive unique sequences. Clonotypes at a frequency of at least 0.5% were defined as dominant or high-frequency T-cell clones. TCRdb trimmed public reads at Q25 via fastp, called clones via MiXCR and kept in-frame beta chains. Rows are combined by CDR3 protein, so each entry shows the most common genes and DNA. What appears here as the V and J calls and clone size reflects TCRdb's work, not the paper's. Here the sample has around 6,000 distinct CDR3 sequences; under 25% occur a single time. Over 8.5% of the sample belongs to the ten largest clones.

The sequencing input was lung tumor tissue. The sequence came from an older man with non-small cell lung cancer. The chain is assembled from TRBV15 and TRBJ2-3, with 9 bases aligning to TRBD2. The CDR3 here reads CATSAERGVGYTQYF. The DNA sequence is as follows: TGTGCCACCAGCGCCGAGCGGGGGGTGGGATATACGCAGTATTTT.